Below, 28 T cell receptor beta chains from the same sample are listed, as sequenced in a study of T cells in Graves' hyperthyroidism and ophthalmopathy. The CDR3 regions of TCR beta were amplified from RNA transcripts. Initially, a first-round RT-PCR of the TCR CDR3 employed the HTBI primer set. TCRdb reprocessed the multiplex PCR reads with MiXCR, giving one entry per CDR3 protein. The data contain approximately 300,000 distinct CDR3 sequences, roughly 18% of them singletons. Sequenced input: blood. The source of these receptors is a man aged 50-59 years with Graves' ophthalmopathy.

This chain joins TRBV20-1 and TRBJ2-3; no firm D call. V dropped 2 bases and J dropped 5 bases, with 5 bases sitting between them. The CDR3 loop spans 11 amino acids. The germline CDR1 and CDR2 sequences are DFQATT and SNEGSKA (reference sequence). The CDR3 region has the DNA TGCAGTGCTAGACTGAAAGATACGCAGTATTTT. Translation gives CSARLKDTQYF.

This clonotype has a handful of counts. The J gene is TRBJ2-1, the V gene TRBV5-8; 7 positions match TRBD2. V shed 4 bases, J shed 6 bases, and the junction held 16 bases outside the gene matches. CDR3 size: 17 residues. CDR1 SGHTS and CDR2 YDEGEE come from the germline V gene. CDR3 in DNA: TGTGCCAGCAGCCCCGCCGATCTAGCGGAAAACCGCAATGAGCAGTTCTTC. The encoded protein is CASSPADLAENRNEQFF.

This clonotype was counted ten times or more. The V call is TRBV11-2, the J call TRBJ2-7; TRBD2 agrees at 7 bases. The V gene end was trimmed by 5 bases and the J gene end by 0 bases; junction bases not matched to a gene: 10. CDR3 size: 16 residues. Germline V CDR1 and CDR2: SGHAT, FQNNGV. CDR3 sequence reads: CASSPGSGISSYEQYF. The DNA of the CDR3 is TGTGCCAGCAGCCCAGGAAGCGGGATTAGCTCCTACGAGCAGTACTTC.

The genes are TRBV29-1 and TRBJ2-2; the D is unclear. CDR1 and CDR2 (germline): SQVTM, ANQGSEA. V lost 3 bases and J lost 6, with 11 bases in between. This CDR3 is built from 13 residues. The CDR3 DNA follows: TGCAGCGTTGACTGGAATGGACCCGGGGAGCTGTTTTTT. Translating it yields CSVDWNGPGELFF.

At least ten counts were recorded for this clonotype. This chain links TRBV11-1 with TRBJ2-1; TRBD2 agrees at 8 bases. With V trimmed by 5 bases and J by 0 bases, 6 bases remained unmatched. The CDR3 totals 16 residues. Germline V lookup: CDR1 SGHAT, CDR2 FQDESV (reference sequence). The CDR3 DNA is TGTGCCAGCAGCCGGGTGAGCGGGAGCTCCTACAATGAGCAGTTCTTC. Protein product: CASSRVSGSSYNEQFF.

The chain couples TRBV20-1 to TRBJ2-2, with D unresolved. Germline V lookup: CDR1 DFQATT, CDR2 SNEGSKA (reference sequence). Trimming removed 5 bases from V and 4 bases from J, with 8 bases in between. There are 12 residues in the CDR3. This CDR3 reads CSAPHGTGELFF. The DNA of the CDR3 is TGCAGTGCTCCCCACGGCACCGGGGAGCTGTTTTTT.

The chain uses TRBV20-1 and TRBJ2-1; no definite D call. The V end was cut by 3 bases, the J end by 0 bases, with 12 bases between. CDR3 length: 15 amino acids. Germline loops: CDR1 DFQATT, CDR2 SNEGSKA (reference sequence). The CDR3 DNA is TGCAGTGCTAGGCGACTCGATAGCTCCTACAATGAGCAGTTCTTC. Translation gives CSARRLDSSYNEQFF.

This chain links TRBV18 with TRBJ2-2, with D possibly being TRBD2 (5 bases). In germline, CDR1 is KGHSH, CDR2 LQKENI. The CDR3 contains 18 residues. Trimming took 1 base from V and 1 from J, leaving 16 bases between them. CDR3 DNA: TGTGCCAGCTCACCACGATCTCTGGCGGAGGTGAACACCGGGGAGCTGTTTTTT. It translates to CASSPRSLAEVNTGELFF.

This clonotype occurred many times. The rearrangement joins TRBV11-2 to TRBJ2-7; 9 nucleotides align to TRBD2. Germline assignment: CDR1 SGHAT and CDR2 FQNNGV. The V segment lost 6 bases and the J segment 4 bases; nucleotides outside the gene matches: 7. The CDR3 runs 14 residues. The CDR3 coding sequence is TGTGCCAGCAGGTTGGGTAGCGGGAGTTACGAGCAGTACTTC. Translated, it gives CASRLGSGSYEQYF.

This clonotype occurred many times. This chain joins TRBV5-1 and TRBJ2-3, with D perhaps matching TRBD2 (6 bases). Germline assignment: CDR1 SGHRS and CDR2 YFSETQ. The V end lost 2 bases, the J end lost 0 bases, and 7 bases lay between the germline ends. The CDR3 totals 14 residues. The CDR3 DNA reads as TGCGCCAGCAGCTTACGGGGGAGCACAGATACGCAGTATTTT. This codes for CASSLRGSTDTQYF.

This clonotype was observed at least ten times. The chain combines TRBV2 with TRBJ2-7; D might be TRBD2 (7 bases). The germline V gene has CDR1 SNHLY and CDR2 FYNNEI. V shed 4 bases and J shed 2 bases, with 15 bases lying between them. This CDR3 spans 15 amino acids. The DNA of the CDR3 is TGTGCCAGCAGTGGGGGGGGACACAAACCCTACGAGCAGTACTTC. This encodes CASSGGGHKPYEQYF.

This chain's CDR3 is CASSPIAGDDDTQYF. CDR3 coding DNA: TGCGCCAGCAGCCCGATAGCGGGAGATGATGATACGCAGTATTTT. The chain recombines TRBV5-1 with TRBJ2-3, with 9 bases that match TRBD2. The germline V gene has CDR1 SGHRS and CDR2 YFSETQ. The CDR3 sequence is 15 residues long. The V segment lost 4 bases and the J segment 6 bases; nucleotides outside the gene matches: 9.

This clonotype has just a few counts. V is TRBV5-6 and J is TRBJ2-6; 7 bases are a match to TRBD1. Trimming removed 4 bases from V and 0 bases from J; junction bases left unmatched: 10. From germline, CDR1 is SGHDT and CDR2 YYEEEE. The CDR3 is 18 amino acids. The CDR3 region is CASSPKTGLLSGANVLTF. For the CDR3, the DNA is TGTGCCAGCAGCCCCAAGACAGGGCTTCTCTCTGGGGCCAACGTCCTGACTTTC.

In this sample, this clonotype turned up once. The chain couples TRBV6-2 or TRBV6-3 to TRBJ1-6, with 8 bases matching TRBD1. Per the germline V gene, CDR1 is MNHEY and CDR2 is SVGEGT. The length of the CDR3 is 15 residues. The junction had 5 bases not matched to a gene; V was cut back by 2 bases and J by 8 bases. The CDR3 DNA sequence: TGTGCCAGCAGTTACACCGACAGGGGTGATTCACCCCTCCACTTT. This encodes CASSYTDRGDSPLHF.

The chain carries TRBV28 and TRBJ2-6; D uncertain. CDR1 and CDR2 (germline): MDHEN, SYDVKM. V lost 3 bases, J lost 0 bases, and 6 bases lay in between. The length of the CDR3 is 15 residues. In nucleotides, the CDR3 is TGTGCCAGCAGTTTCGGTAGCTCTGGGGCCAACGTCCTGACTTTC. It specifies CASSFGSSGANVLTF.

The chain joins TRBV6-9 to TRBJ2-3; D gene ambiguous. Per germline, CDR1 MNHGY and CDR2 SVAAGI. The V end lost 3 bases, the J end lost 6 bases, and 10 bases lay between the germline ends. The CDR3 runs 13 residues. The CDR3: CASSYFQADTQYF. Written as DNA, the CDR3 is TGTGCCAGCAGTTACTTCCAAGCGGATACGCAGTATTTT.

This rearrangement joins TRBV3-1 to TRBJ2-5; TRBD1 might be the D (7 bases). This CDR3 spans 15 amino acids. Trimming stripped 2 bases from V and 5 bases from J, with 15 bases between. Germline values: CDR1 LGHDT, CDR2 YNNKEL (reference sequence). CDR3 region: CASSQPLAGQETQYF. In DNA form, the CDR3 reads TGTGCCAGCAGCCAACCTCTGGCGGGACAGGAGACCCAGTACTTC.

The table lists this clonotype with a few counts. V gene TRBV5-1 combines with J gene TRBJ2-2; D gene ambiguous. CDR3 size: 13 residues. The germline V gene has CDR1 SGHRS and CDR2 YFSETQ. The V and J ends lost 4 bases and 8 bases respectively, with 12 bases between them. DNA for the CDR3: TGCGCCAGCAGCCCCGATTTCGAGGGGGAGCTGTTTTTT. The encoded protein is CASSPDFEGELFF.

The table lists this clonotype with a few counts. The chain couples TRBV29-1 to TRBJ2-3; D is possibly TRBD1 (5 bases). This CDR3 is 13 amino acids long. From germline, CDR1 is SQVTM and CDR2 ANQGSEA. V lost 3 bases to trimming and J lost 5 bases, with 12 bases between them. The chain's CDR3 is CSVDFLRGDTQYF. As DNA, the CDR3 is TGCAGCGTTGATTTCCTAAGGGGAGATACGCAGTATTTT.

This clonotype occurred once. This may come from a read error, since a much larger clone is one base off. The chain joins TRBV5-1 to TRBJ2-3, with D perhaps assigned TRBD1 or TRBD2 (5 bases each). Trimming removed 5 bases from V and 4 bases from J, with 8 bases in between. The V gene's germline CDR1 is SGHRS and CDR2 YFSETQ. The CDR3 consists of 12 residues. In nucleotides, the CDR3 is TGCGCCAGCAGGGGGGACGCAGATACGCAGTATTTT. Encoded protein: CASRGDADTQYF.

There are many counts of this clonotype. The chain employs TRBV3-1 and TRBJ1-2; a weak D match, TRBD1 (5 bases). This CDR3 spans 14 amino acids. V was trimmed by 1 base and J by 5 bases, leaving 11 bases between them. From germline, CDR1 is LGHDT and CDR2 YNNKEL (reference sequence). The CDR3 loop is CASSQAGREYGYTF. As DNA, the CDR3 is TGTGCCAGCAGCCAAGCCGGCAGGGAATATGGCTACACCTTC.

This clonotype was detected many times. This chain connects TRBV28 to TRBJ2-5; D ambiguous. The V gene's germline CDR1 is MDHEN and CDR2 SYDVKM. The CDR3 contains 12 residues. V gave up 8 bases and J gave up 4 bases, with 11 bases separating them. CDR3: CASQSLAETQYF. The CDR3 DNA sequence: TGTGCCAGCCAATCGTTGGCAGAGACCCAGTACTTC.

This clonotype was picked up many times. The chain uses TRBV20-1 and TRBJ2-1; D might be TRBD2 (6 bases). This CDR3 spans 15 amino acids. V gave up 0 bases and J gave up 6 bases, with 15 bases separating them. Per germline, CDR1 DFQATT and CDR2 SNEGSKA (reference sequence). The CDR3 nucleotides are TGCAGTGCTAGAGATTCCCCGGGGGTCTTCAATGAGCAGTTCTTC. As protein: CSARDSPGVFNEQFF.

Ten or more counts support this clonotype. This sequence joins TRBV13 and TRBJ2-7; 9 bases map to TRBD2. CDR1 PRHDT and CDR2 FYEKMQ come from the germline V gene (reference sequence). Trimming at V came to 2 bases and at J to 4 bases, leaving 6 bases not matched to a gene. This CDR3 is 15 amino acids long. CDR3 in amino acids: CASSLSGGRVYEQYF. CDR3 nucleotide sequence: TGTGCCAGCAGCTTAAGCGGGGGGAGGGTGTACGAGCAGTACTTC.

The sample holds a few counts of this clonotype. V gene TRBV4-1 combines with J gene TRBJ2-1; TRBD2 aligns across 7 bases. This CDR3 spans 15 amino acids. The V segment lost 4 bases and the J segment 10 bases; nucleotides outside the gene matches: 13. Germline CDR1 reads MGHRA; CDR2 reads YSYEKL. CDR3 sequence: CASSPAPSGRGEQFF. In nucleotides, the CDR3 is TGCGCCAGCAGCCCAGCACCTAGCGGTCGGGGGGAGCAGTTCTTC.

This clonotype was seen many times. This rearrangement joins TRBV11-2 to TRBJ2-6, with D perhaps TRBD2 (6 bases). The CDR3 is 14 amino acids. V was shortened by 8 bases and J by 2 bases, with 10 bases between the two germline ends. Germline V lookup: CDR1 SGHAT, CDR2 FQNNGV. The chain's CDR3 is CASGGVAGANVLTF. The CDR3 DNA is TGTGCCAGCGGAGGGGTGGCTGGGGCCAACGTCCTGACTTTC.

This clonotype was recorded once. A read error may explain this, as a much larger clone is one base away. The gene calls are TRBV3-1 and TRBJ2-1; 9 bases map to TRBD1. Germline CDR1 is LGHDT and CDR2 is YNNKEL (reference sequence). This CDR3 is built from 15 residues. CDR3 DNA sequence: TGTGTCAGCAGCCAACCATCAACAGGGGGCGTTGAGCAGTTCTTC. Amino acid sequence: CVSSQPSTGGVEQFF.

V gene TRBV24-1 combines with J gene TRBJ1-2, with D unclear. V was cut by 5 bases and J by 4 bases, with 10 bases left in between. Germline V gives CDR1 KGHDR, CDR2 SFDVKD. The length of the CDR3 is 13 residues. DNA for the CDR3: TGTGCCACCAGTGGGTCGGCGTTCTATGGCTACACCTTC. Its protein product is CATSGSAFYGYTF.